These 7 T cell receptor beta chains originate from one sample sequenced in a study of early T cells in non-severe SARS-CoV-2 infection. MiXCR, run by TCRdb on the 5' RACE reads, gives a single entry per CDR3 protein. The table records some 81,000 distinct CDR3 sequences, approximately 9.1% of them present only once. Sample: whole blood. Source of these receptors: an adult who was a healthcare worker with PCR-confirmed SARS-CoV-2 infection or an uninfected control (not recorded which).

The rearrangement links TRBV7-9 to TRBJ2-5; 10 nucleotides align to TRBD1. CDR1 and CDR2 (germline): SEHNR, FQNEAQ (reference sequence). This CDR3 has 15 amino acids. Germline trimming cut 5 bases from V and 2 bases from J; bases unmatched to any gene: 5. CDR3 loop: CASSRGTGVQETQYF. DNA for the CDR3: TGTGCCAGCAGCCGTGGGACAGGGGTACAAGAGACCCAGTACTTC. Based on the CDR3 plus reference TRBV7-9 and TRBJ2-5, the full variable domain is DTGVSQNPRHKITKRGQNVTFRCDPISEHNRLYWYRQTLGQGPEFLTYFQNEAQLEKSRLLSDRFSAERPKGSFSTLEIQRTEQGDSAMYLCASSRGTGVQETQYFGPGTRLLVL.

This clonotype was counted only a few times. V and J are TRBV3-1 and TRBJ2-3; tentatively, D is TRBD2 (5 bases). Germline loops: CDR1 LGHDT, CDR2 YNNKEL (reference sequence). V was pared by 2 bases and J by 4 bases, with 16 bases between. The CDR3 totals 16 residues. CDR3 protein: CASSQSASSRADTQYF. CDR3 in DNA: TGTGCCAGCAGCCAATCGGCTAGCAGTCGGGCAGATACGCAGTATTTT.

This clonotype was seen at least ten times. The CDR3 coding sequence is TGTGCCAGCAGGGAACGAAGTGCCGACAGGATAGCTTTCTTT. Amino acid sequence: CASRERSADRIAFF. The rearrangement joins TRBV3-1 to TRBJ1-1; D might be TRBD1 (6 bases). Looked up from germline, CDR1 is LGHDT and CDR2 is YNNKEL (reference sequence). This CDR3 spans 14 amino acids. V lost 6 bases and J lost 10, with 21 bases in between.

This clonotype has a count of ten or more. The CDR3 nucleotides read TGTGCCAGCAGCTTAACTAGCGGAACCTACGAGCAGTACTTC. Its protein product is CASSLTSGTYEQYF. J is TRBJ2-7 and V is TRBV7-2, with 8 bases aligning to TRBD2. This CDR3 spans 14 amino acids. V gave up 2 bases and J gave up 2 bases; unmatched junction bases: 2. Germline CDR1 and CDR2: SGHTA and FQGNSA.

The genes are TRBV15 and TRBJ1-4; a possible D gene is TRBD1 (6 bases). The V gene's germline CDR1 is LNHNV and CDR2 YYDKDF (reference sequence). This CDR3 spans 14 amino acids. With 8 bases removed from V and 8 bases from J, the gap between germline ends came to 18 bases. CDR3 coding DNA: TGTGCCACCCAACGAACAGGGTTCGGCGAAAAACTGTTTTTT. Translation gives CATQRTGFGEKLFF. Supplemented by reference TRBV15 and TRBJ1-4, the full variable domain reads DAMVIQNPRYQVTQFGKPVTLSCSQTLNHNVMYWYQQKSSQAPKLLFHYYDKDFNNEADTPDNFQSRRPNTSFCFLDIRSPGLGDTAMYLCATQRTGFGEKLFFGSGTQLSVL.

CDR3 amino acids: CASSPTGRTEAFF. In DNA, the CDR3 is TGTGCCAGCAGCCCTACAGGGAGGACTGAAGCTTTCTTT. The V and J genes are TRBV5-6 and TRBJ1-1; tentative D call: TRBD1 (6 bases). Germline-derived CDR1 and CDR2 are SGHDT and YYEEEE. The germline V and J ends were trimmed by 4 bases and 5 bases, with 12 bases remaining between them. CDR3 length equals 13 residues.

This clonotype was found many times. This sequence joins TRBV11-2 and TRBJ2-2; 9 nucleotides line up with TRBD1. Per germline, CDR1 SGHAT and CDR2 FQNNGV. V lost 5 bases, J lost 1 base, and 5 bases stayed unmatched. This CDR3 is built from 16 residues. The CDR3 DNA follows: TGTGCCAGCAGCCCTCCGGGACAGGGGAACACCGGGGAGCTGTTTTTT. The encoded protein is CASSPPGQGNTGELFF.